Detailed here is one TCR beta chain. Its antigen is as yet unknown. Molecular barcoding with unique molecular identifiers was used for the TCRbeta library. TCRdb recomputed calls from the PCR reads with MiXCR, one row per CDR3 protein. The profile shows around 500,000 distinct CDR3 sequences, about 21% of them singletons. The data are from a study of T-cell reconstitution after alpha-beta-depleted transplantation in children. Broader study findings: T-cell counts and diversity were attributed mostly to newly produced T cells one year after transplant. The high TCRbeta diversity at day 60 in some patients came from surviving recipient T cells and thymic progenitors.

The CDR3 sequence is 16 residues long. The germline V and J ends were trimmed by 3 bases and 4 bases, with 18 bases remaining between them. Germline V lookup: CDR1 LGHDT, CDR2 YNNKEL (reference sequence). The source is a boy younger than two who had a stem cell transplant for acute myeloid leukemia, so the T cells may come from the graft donor. The source was PBMCs, mostly from graft donor cells, collected 360 days after TCRalphabeta/CD19-depleted stem cell transplant. V and J are TRBV3-1 and TRBJ2-5, with D perhaps TRBD1 (6 bases). CDR3 sequence: CASSHVRQVPRETQYF. In DNA, the CDR3 is TGTGCCAGCAGCCACGTCCGACAGGTGCCCCGAGAGACCCAGTACTTC.